This entry is about one TCR beta chain. The antigen remains undetermined. The record originates from a study of STAT5B mutations in CD4+ large granular lymphocyte leukemia. Whole-study findings and limits: 8/27 top patient clones versus 2/35 control clones were TRBV06-family. Data were not HLA-matched across samples.

The repertoire was sequenced with immunoSEQ multiplex PCR; TCRdb's copy has only in-frame clones and lacks some. The data contain approximately 32,000 clones, around 72% of them singletons. Per the germline V gene, CDR1 is SGHNT and CDR2 is YYREEE (reference sequence). V lost 2 bases, J lost 12 bases, and 9 bases lay in between. CDR3 size: 11 residues. The sequencing sample was made of CD4+ T cells from blood buffy coats. V and J are TRBV5-4 and TRBJ2-1; maybe TRBD1 (5 bases). The TCR comes from a human donor in good health. DNA for the CDR3: TGTGCCAGCAGCTTAGGACAAGTGCAGTTCTTC. This encodes CASSLGQVQFF.